A selection of T cell receptor beta chains follows, all from one sample in a study of blood T cell repertoires in COVID-19. The protocol was immunoSEQ multiplex PCR, while the TCRdb copy is restricted to in-frame clones and leaves out a portion. The repertoire includes around 110,000 clones, about 89% of them detected once, and under 1.5% sits in the top ten. Sample: peripheral blood. Receptor source: a woman younger than 45 with acute or convalescent COVID-19. The CDR3 runs from the conserved cysteine through the conserved F or W. A D gene is named only where the DNA matches it firmly. Size tells how often a clone was seen (once, few, many) or the class of an expanded clone, and some rows leave it out.

d_call	v_call	clone_size	j_call	cdr3_aa	cdr3_nt
.	TRBV28	.	TRBJ1-1	CASSSWDMGAANTEAFF	TGTGCCAGCAGTTCCTGGGACATGGGGGCGGCGAACACTGAAGCTTTCTTT
TRBD1	TRBV7-9	.	TRBJ1-4	CASSLGQGGTNEKLFF	TGTGCCAGCAGCCTGGGACAGGGGGGTACTAATGAAAAACTGTTTTTT
TRBD2	TRBV5-4	once	TRBJ2-1	CASSLSFGGSSYNEQFF	TGTGCCAGCAGCTTGTCTTTCGGGGGGAGCTCCTACAATGAGCAGTTCTTC
.	TRBV15	.	TRBJ2-7	CATATGHSGSEQYF	TGTGCCACCGCAACGGGACACTCAGGATCCGAGCAGTACTTC
.	TRBV11-2	.	TRBJ1-1	CASSLVYGGSTEAFF	TGTGCCAGCAGCTTAGTGTACGGCGGTTCCACTGAAGCTTTCTTT
.	TRBV6-1	.	TRBJ2-7	CASSELERISYEQYF	TGTGCCAGCAGTGAACTCGAGCGGATCTCCTACGAGCAGTACTTC
.	TRBV5-1	.	TRBJ2-7	CASSLGQGGEQYF	TGCGCCAGCAGCTTAGGGCAGGGAGGCGAGCAGTACTTC
.	TRBV28	few	TRBJ1-5	CASSPLGGEYSNQPQHF	TGTGCCAGCAGTCCTCTGGGCGGGGAATATAGCAATCAGCCCCAGCATTTT
.	TRBV11-1	.	TRBJ2-5	CASSRVQETQYF	TGTGCCAGCAGCCGGGTTCAAGAGACCCAGTACTTC
TRBD2	TRBV6-2/TRBV6-3	.	TRBJ2-3	CASSYSRSGDTDTQYF	TGTGCCAGCAGTTACTCGCGGAGCGGGGACACAGATACGCAGTATTTT
.	TRBV5-8	.	TRBJ2-7	CASSFTGSSYEQYF	TGTGCCAGCAGCTTCACAGGGAGCTCCTACGAGCAGTACTTC
TRBD1	TRBV5-1	.	TRBJ2-2	CASSTRQGGGELFF	TGCGCCAGCAGCACCAGACAGGGCGGCGGGGAGCTGTTTTTT
TRBD1	TRBV24-1	.	TRBJ2-5	CATSDGTGEETQYF	TGTGCCACCAGTGATGGTACAGGGGAGGAGACCCAGTACTTC
TRBD1	TRBV5-4	.	TRBJ2-4	CASSFLGQGLAKNIQYF	TGTGCCAGCAGCTTTCTCGGACAGGGTCTAGCCAAAAACATTCAGTACTTC
TRBD1	TRBV19	.	TRBJ1-1	CASTTGGGAGYTEAFF	TGTGCCAGTACCACGGGAGGGGGCGCAGGTTACACTGAAGCTTTCTTT
TRBD1	TRBV6-2/TRBV6-3	.	TRBJ1-4	CASSYGTGPEKLFF	TGTGCCAGCAGTTACGGGACAGGCCCTGAAAAACTGTTTTTT
.	TRBV9	.	TRBJ1-1	CASSVDPSGTEAFF	TGTGCCAGCAGCGTAGATCCCAGCGGGACTGAAGCTTTCTTT
.	TRBV7-9	.	TRBJ1-3	CASSPSSSGNTIYF	TGTGCCAGCAGCCCTTCCTCCTCTGGAAACACCATATATTTT
.	TRBV27	.	TRBJ1-5	CASSPQYNRGPQHF	TGTGCCAGCAGTCCCCAATACAATCGAGGGCCCCAGCATTTT
TRBD1	TRBV28	.	TRBJ1-2	CAADQGAGYGYTF	TGTGCCGCGGACCAGGGGGCCGGCTATGGCTACACCTTC
.	TRBV6-2/TRBV6-3	.	TRBJ2-5	CASSYPRGLQETQYF	TGTGCCAGCAGTTACCCCCGCGGGCTCCAAGAGACCCAGTACTTC
.	TRBV7-9	.	TRBJ2-2	CASSLGDSDKGPGELFF	TGTGCCAGCAGCTTAGGAGACAGTGATAAAGGTCCCGGGGAGCTGTTTTTT
.	TRBV27	.	TRBJ2-3	CASSSLGVSSDTQYF	TGTGCCAGCAGTTCGCTAGGGGTTAGTTCCGATACGCAGTATTTT
.	TRBV6-6	.	TRBJ1-2	CASSYSRDTANYGYTF	TGTGCCAGCAGTTACTCGAGGGACACAGCTAACTATGGCTACACCTTC
.	TRBV18	.	TRBJ2-1	CASSPQSEGEQFF	TGTGCCAGCTCACCTCAGTCCGAGGGAGAGCAGTTCTTC
TRBD2	TRBV24-1	once	TRBJ2-3	CATSELAGGIAADTQYF	TGTGCCACCAGTGAGTTAGCGGGGGGGATAGCGGCAGATACGCAGTATTTT
.	TRBV7-9	.	TRBJ1-1	CASSLVGGAGTEAFF	TGTGCCAGCAGCTTAGTGGGGGGAGCAGGCACTGAAGCTTTCTTT
.	TRBV11-3	.	TRBJ1-4	CASSLSPGEKLFF	TGTGCCAGCAGCTTGTCCCCGGGAGAAAAACTGTTTTTT
.	TRBV28	.	TRBJ1-5	CASSLPQDGRNQPQHF	TGTGCCAGCAGTTTACCACAGGACGGCAGGAATCAGCCCCAGCATTTT
.	TRBV7-8	.	TRBJ2-3	CASSLGVTGEDTQYF	TGTGCCAGCAGCTTAGGCGTGACAGGAGAAGATACGCAGTATTTT
TRBD1	TRBV6-5	.	TRBJ1-2	CASSPTGVSGYTF	TGTGCCAGCAGTCCGACAGGGGTCTCGGGCTACACCTTC
TRBD2	TRBV12-5	.	TRBJ2-1	CASGLVLAGGYNEQFF	TGTGCTAGTGGTTTGGTCTTAGCGGGGGGTTACAATGAGCAGTTCTTC
.	TRBV27	.	TRBJ1-2	CASSLGGGAAGYTF	TGTGCCAGCAGCTTGGGGGGGGGCGCGGCTGGCTACACCTTC
.	TRBV11-2	.	TRBJ2-3	CASSPGGGSYTQYF	TGTGCCAGCAGTCCCGGTGGGGGGTCCTATACGCAGTATTTT
TRBD1	TRBV5-4	.	TRBJ2-4	CASSLDRQGRPLAKNIQYF	TGTGCCAGCAGCTTGGATCGACAGGGGCGACCTCTAGCCAAAAACATTCAGTACTTC
.	TRBV2	.	TRBJ1-5	CASSEFAGSQPQHF	TGTGCCAGCAGTGAATTTGCAGGTTCTCAGCCCCAGCATTTT
.	TRBV6-2/TRBV6-3	.	TRBJ1-1	CASSYARGLTTEAFF	TGTGCCAGCAGTTACGCTCGGGGGTTGACCACTGAAGCTTTCTTT
.	TRBV11-1	.	TRBJ2-1	CASSLARENEQFF	TGTGCCAGCAGCTTAGCGCGCGAGAATGAGCAGTTCTTC
TRBD2	TRBV5-1	.	TRBJ2-1	CASSLAGASYNEQFF	TGCGCCAGCAGCCTAGCGGGAGCTTCCTACAATGAGCAGTTCTTC
TRBD1	TRBV9	once	TRBJ1-4	CASSGDQGAVGEKLFF	TGTGCCAGCAGCGGAGACCAGGGGGCTGTGGGTGAAAAACTGTTTTTT
TRBD2	TRBV15	.	TRBJ2-7	CATSSPHLGRGGRYEQYF	TGTGCCACCAGCAGCCCCCATCTGGGGCGGGGGGGCCGCTACGAGCAGTACTTC
.	TRBV15	.	TRBJ2-3	CATSIYSESTDTQYF	TGTGCCACCAGCATTTATAGCGAAAGCACAGATACGCAGTATTTT
TRBD2	TRBV27	.	TRBJ2-5	CASSPWTSGGETQYF	TGTGCCAGCAGTCCCTGGACTAGCGGGGGGGAGACCCAGTACTTC
.	TRBV21-1	.	TRBJ2-7	CASSNPAWDRGLSPYEQYF	TGTGCCAGCAGCAACCCTGCTTGGGACAGGGGGCTCTCTCCCTACGAGCAGTACTTC
TRBD1	TRBV2	.	TRBJ2-7	CASSDVGTGPYEQYF	TGTGCCAGCAGTGACGTAGGGACAGGCCCCTACGAGCAGTACTTC
.	TRBV15	.	TRBJ2-2	CATSRDRFGELFF	TGTGCCACCAGCAGAGATCGTTTCGGGGAGCTGTTTTTT
TRBD2	TRBV11-2	.	TRBJ2-3	CASSSLSGTDTQYF	TGTGCCAGCAGCTCCCTTAGCGGGACAGATACGCAGTATTTT
.	TRBV30	.	TRBJ1-3	CAWSRGISGNTIYF	TGTGCCTGGAGCCGAGGGATCTCTGGAAACACCATATATTTT
TRBD2	TRBV6-4	.	TRBJ2-2	CASSLLAGVASGELFF	TGTGCCAGCAGTTTACTAGCGGGAGTTGCCTCCGGGGAGCTGTTTTTT
.	TRBV12-5	.	TRBJ1-2	CASGPQGSDYGYTF	TGTGCTAGTGGACCACAGGGCTCGGACTATGGCTACACCTTC
.	TRBV6-5	.	TRBJ2-5	CASSYRLEGETQYF	TGTGCCAGCAGTTACCGACTAGAAGGGGAGACCCAGTACTTC
TRBD1	TRBV6-5	.	TRBJ1-1	CASSPPGGVTEAFF	TGTGCCAGCAGTCCCCCAGGGGGTGTCACTGAAGCTTTCTTT